This TCR beta chain came from a study of cytomegalovirus exposure and HLA in healthy donors. Germline V gene data show CDR1 as PRHDT and CDR2 as FYEKMQ (reference sequence). Germline trimming cut 11 bases from V and 0 bases from J; bases unmatched to any gene: 10. The length of the CDR3 is 15 residues. Use of 60 Vbeta and 13 Jbeta primers characterized the PCR. TCRdb's table, derived via immunoSEQ multiplex PCR, lists solely in-frame clones and lacks some. Of hundreds of thousands of clones listed, about 88% are singletons. Each of the donors was a healthy bone marrow donor. The V call is TRBV13, the J call TRBJ2-1, with 7 bases fitting TRBD2. Sequenced: PBMCs. The TCR comes from a girl aged 2 to 9 in good health and CMV-seronegative. Written as DNA, the CDR3 is TGTGCCGGCACTGGGGAGGGGAGCTCCTACAATGAGCAGTTCTTC. Protein: CAGTGEGSSYNEQFF. Using reference TRBV13 and TRBJ2-1 for the parts outside the CDR3, the full variable domain is AAGVIQSPRHLIKEKRETATLKCYPIPRHDTVYWYQQGPGQDPQFLISFYEKMQSDKGSIPDRFSAQQFSDYHSELNMSSLELGDSALYFCAGTGEGSSYNEQFFGPGTRLTVL.